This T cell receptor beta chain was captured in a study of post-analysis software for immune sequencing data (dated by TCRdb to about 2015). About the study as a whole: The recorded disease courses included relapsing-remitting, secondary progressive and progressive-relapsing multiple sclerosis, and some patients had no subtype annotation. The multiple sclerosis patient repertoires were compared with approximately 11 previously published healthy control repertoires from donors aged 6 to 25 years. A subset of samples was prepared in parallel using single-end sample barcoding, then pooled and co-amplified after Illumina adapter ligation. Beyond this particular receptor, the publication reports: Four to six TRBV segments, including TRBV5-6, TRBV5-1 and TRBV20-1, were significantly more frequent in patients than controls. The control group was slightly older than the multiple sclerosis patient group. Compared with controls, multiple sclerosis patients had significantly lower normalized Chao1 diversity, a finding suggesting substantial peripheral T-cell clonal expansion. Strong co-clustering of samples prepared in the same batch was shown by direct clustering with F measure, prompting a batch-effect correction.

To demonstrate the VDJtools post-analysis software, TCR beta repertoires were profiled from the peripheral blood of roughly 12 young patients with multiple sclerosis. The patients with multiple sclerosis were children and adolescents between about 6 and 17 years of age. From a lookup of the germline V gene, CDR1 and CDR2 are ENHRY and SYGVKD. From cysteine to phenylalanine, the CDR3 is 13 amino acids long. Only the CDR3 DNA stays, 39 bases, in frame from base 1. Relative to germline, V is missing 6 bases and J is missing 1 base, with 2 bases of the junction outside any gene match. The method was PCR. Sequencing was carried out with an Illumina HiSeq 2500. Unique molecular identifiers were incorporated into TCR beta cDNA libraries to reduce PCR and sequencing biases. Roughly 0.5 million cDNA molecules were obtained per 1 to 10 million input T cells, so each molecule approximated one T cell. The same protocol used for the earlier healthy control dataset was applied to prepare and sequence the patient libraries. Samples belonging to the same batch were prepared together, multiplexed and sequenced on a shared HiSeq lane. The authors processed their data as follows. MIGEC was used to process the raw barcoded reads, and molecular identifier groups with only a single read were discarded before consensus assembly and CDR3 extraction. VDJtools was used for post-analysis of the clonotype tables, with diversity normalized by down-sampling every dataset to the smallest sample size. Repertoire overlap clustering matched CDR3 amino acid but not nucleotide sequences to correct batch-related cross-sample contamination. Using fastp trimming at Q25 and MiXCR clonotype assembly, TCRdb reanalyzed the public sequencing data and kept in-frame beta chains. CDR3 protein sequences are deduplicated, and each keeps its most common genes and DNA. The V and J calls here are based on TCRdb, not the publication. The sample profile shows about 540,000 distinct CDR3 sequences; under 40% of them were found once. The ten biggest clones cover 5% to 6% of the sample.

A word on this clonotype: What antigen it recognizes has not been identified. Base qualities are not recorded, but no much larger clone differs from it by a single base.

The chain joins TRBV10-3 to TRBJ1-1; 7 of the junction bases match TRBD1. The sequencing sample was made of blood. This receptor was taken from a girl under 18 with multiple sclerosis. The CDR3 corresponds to CAIRGTANTEAFF. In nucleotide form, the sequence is TGTGCCATCAGGGGGACAGCGAACACTGAAGCTTTCTTT.